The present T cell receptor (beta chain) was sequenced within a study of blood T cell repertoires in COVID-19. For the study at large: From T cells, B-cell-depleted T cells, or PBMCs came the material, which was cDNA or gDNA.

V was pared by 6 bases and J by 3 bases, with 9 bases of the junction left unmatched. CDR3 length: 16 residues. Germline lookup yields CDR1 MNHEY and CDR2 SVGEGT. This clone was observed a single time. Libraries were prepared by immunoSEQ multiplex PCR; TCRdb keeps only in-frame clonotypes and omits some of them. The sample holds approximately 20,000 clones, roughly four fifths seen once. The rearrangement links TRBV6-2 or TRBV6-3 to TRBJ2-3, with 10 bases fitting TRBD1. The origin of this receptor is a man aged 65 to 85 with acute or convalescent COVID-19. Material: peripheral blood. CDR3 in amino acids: CASSPSGTGVTDTQYF. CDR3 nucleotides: TGTGCCAGCAGCCCTTCCGGGACAGGGGTGACAGATACGCAGTATTTT.